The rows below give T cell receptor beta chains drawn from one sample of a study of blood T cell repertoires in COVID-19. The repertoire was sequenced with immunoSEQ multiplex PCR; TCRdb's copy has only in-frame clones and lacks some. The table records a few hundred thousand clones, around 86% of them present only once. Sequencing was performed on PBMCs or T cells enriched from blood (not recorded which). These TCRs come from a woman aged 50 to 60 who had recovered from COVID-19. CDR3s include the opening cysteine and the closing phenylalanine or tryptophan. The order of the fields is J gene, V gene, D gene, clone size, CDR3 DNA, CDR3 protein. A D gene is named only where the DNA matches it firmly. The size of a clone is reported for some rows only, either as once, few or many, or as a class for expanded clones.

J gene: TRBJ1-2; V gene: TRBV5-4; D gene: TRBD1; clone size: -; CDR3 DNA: TGTGCCAGCAGCCGATGGACAGGGGGTGGCTACACCTTC; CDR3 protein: CASSRWTGGGYTF
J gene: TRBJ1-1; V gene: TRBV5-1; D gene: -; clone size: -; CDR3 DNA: TGCGCCAGCAGCTTGTCTCAGGGGCCGATGAACACTGAAGCTTTCTTT; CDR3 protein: CASSLSQGPMNTEAFF
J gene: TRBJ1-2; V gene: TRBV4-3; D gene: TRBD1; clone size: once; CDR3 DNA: TGCGCCAGCAGCCAAGCAGGACAGGGTTCCCCGTATGGCTACACCTTC; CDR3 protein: CASSQAGQGSPYGYTF
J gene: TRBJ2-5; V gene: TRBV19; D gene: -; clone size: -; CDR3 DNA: TGTGCCAGTACAGGGTTTAAGGGTCCACAAGAGACCCAGTACTTC; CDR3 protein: CASTGFKGPQETQYF
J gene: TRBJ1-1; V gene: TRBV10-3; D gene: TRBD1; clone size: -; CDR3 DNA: TGTGCCATCAGTGAGAGGACAGGGGGAGGGACTGAAGCTTTCTTT; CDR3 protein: CAISERTGGGTEAFF
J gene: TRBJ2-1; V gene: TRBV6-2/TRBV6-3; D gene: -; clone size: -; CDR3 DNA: TGTGCCAGCAGTTACTCGAATACGGGATCGGAGTTCTTC; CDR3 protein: CASSYSNTGSEFF
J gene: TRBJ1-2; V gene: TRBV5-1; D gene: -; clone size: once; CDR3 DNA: TGCGCCAGCAGCTTGCAAGAAACGGATGGCTACACCTTC; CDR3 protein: CASSLQETDGYTF
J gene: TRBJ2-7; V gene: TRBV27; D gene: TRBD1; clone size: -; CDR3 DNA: TGTGCCAGCAGTTTCGACCAGGACAGGGGGTACGAGCAGTACTTC; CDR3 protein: CASSFDQDRGYEQYF
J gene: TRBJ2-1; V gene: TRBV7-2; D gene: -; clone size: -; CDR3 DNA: TGTGCCAGCAGCTTAAAACAGTTAAATGAGCAGTTCTTC; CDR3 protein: CASSLKQLNEQFF
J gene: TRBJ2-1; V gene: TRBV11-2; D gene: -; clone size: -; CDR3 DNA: TGTGCCAGCAGGAGTAATGAGCAGTTCTTC; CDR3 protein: CASRSNEQFF
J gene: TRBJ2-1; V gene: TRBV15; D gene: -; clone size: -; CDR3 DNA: TGTGCCACCAGCAGAGAGAACGGTGAGCAGTTCTTC; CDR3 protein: CATSRENGEQFF
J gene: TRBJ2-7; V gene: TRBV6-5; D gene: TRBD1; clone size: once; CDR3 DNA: TGTGCCAGCAGACCCCCCCAGGGGGACGAGCAGTACTTC; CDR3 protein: CASRPPQGDEQYF